A single sample gave rise to the 31 T cell receptor beta chains below, sequenced in a study of T cells in women clearing cervical HPV infection. Here immunoSEQ multiplex PCR was the method, and the copy in TCRdb shows in-frame clones only, minus some. Found here are about 19,000 clones; the top ten clones hold 5% to 6.5%. The sample taken for sequencing was blood buffy coat. Every receptor here comes from a woman aged 18 to 75 with a cervical HPV16 infection that either progressed to CIN3+ or cleared (not recorded which).

Concerning this clone: The junction does not match germline at one end; this may be a read error. Read coverage stops 3 residues before the CDR3 terminus; the germline J gene supplies the remainder. The genes are TRBV19 and TRBJ2-1; 7 bases agree with TRBD1. The germline gives CDR1 LNHDA, CDR2 SQIVND (reference sequence). This CDR3 is built from 15 residues. CDR3 DNA (partial): TGTGCCAGTAGTACGGGGACAGTCTCCTACAGTGAG. It translates to CASSTGTVSYSE. The entire CDR3 is CASSTGTVSYSEQFF.

As for this clone: The sequence runs out 3 residues before the end of the CDR3; the remainder is reconstructed from the germline J gene. The V and J genes are TRBV12-3 or TRBV12-4 and TRBJ2-3, with a possible D match to TRBD2 (5 bases). The CDR3 length is 15 residues. Trimming pared 7 bases from V and 0 bases from J, leaving 14 bases between. CDR3 amino acids: CASTLRAVSTDTQYF. The DNA read from the CDR3 is TGTGCCAGCACCTTGAGGGCCGTTAGCACAGATACG.

As regards this clone: Sequencing ends 3 residues short of the CDR3 end; the germline J gene provides the rest. J is TRBJ2-5 and V is TRBV12-5; no reliable D call. CDR1 and CDR2 (germline): LGHNT, FRNRAP. V was shortened by 6 bases and J by 2 bases, with 13 bases between the two germline ends. This CDR3 is 14 amino acids long. Partial CDR3 DNA: TGTGCTAGTGGCTCCGGGTCAGCTCAAGAGACC. Translation: CASGSGSAQET. The entire CDR3 is CASGSGSAQETQYF.

Regarding this clone: With the read ending 3 residues before the CDR3 end, the germline J gene is used to fill in that end. V and J are TRBV19 and TRBJ1-4, with 7 positions matching TRBD1. The germline V gene has CDR1 LNHDA and CDR2 SQIVND (reference sequence). The CDR3 has 14 residues. The part of the CDR3 DNA that was read is TGTGCCAGTAGTAATAGGGGGCGGTCCAACGTA. This gives the protein CASSNRGRSNV. The CDR3 in its entirety is CASSNRGRSNVLFF.

A word on this clone: The CDR3 end falls 3 residues outside the read, so it is completed with the germline J gene. V is TRBV7-3 and J is TRBJ2-1; D is possibly TRBD2 (7 bases). CDR1 is SGHTA and CDR2 is FQGTGA in the germline V gene. V lost 6 bases and J 5 bases, leaving 20 bases between the germline ends. This CDR3 spans 16 amino acids. The CDR3 protein is CASSLVGEGVDNEQFF. The DNA read from the CDR3 is TGTGCCAGCAGTTTGGTTGGGGAGGGGGTGGACAATGAG.

Concerning this clone itself: The read stops 3 residues short of the end of the CDR3; the missing end is completed from the germline J gene. The chain couples TRBV30 to TRBJ2-4; 10 positions agree with TRBD1. The CDR3 runs 14 residues. CDR1 and CDR2 (germline): GTSNPN, SVGIG (reference sequence). The CDR3 reads CAWSGDRGLYGQYF. Incomplete CDR3 DNA: TGTGCCTGGAGTGGGGACAGGGGTTTGTATGGT.

Points on this clone: Coverage ceases 3 residues before the CDR3 finishes, and the germline J gene fills in the end. V gene TRBV20-1 combines with J gene TRBJ2-3; TRBD2 agrees at 7 bases. CDR1 DFQATT and CDR2 SNEGSKA come from the germline V gene (reference sequence). V was clipped by 0 bases and J by 5 bases; unmatched bases: 17. There are 18 residues in the CDR3. The sequenced part of the CDR3 DNA is TGCAGTGCTAGAGATCGTTTCGGGGCAGCGGGGCAGGTAGATACG. The encoded protein is CSARDRFGAAGQVDT. The entire CDR3 is CSARDRFGAAGQVDTQYF.

For this clone: The read is 3 residues too short to cover the CDR3 end, so that end is filled in from the germline J gene. This chain uses TRBV10-3 with TRBJ2-4; 10 positions match TRBD1. The CDR3 contains 14 residues. Trimming took 2 bases from V and 7 from J; bases not matched to a gene: 2. Germline CDR1 ENHRY, CDR2 SYGVKD. The CDR3 bases that were read are TGTGCCATCAGTGAGCGGGGACAGGGGAACATT. This sequence encodes CAISERGQGNI. The CDR3, in full, reads CAISERGQGNIQYF.

Note on this clone: The CDR3 end is not reached by the read, which stops 3 residues before it; the germline J gene fills it in. This chain joins TRBV9 and TRBJ2-5; weak D call: TRBD1 (5 bases). CDR3 length: 16 amino acids. CDR1 and CDR2 from the germline V gene are SGDLS and YYNGEE. The ends were cut back, 0 bases at V and 6 bases at J, with 18 bases in the middle. The CDR3 sequence is CASSVGWAGNRQTQYF. The sequenced part of the CDR3 DNA is TGTGCCAGCAGCGTAGGATGGGCAGGGAATAGGCAGACC.

As regards this clone: The sequence runs out 3 residues before the end of the CDR3; the remainder is reconstructed from the germline J gene. The chain carries TRBV6-2 or TRBV6-3 and TRBJ1-4; TRBD1 is a possible D gene (5 bases). CDR3 length: 16 amino acids. The germline V gene encodes CDR1 MNHEY and CDR2 SVGEGT. The CDR3 reads CASSFNRISGANVLFF. The covered CDR3 bases are TGTGCCAGCAGTTTTAACAGGATCTCTGGGGCCAACGTA.

Note on this clone: Coverage ceases 3 residues before the CDR3 finishes, and the germline J gene fills in the end. The chain employs TRBV7-2 and TRBJ2-3, with D perhaps being TRBD1 or TRBD2 (5 bases each). The CDR3 spans 15 residues. Trimming removed 1 base from V and 5 bases from J, with 13 bases in between. Germline V gene data show CDR1 as SGHTA and CDR2 as FQGNSA. The CDR3 spells CASSLGPGRGDTQYF. CDR3 DNA (partial): TGTGCCAGCAGCTTAGGCCCGGGAAGGGGAGATACG.

As to this clone: The sequence runs out 3 residues before the end of the CDR3; the remainder is reconstructed from the germline J gene. The gene calls are TRBV28 and TRBJ1-5; the match to TRBD1 covers 10 bases. J was trimmed by 4 bases and V by 5 bases; bases with no gene match: 8. The length of the CDR3 is 16 residues. Germline CDR1 is MDHEN and CDR2 is SYDVKM. CDR3 protein: CASSPPTGGTNQPQHF. The CDR3 DNA, read in part, is TGTGCCAGCAGTCCCCCGACAGGGGGCACGAATCAGCCC.

Concerning this clone itself: The missing CDR3 end, 3 residues past where the read stops, is filled in from the germline J gene. The gene calls are TRBV12-3 or TRBV12-4 and TRBJ2-5; D not resolved. V was cut by 2 bases and J by 4 bases, with 8 bases left in between. The CDR3 has 13 residues. CDR3 sequence reads: CASSLSPGETQYF. Partial CDR3 DNA: TGTGCCAGCAGTTTATCCCCGGGAGAGACC.

With respect to this clone: Sequencing ends 3 residues short of the CDR3 end; the germline J gene provides the rest. The sample carries other DNA sequences with the same CDR3. V and J are TRBV20-1 and TRBJ2-1; a possible D gene is TRBD1 (6 bases). CDR1 and CDR2 (germline): DFQATT, SNEGSKA (reference sequence). Trimming took 0 bases from V and 4 from J, leaving 28 bases between them. This CDR3 region has 20 residues. The CDR3 is CSARDPSEAVYRVGYNEQFF. CDR3 DNA (partial): TGCAGTGCTAGAGATCCGTCAGAAGCGGTGTACAGGGTGGGTTACAATGAG.

For this clone: Read coverage stops 3 residues before the CDR3 terminus; the germline J gene supplies the remainder. The rearrangement uses TRBV5-1 and TRBJ1-2; 10 positions agree with TRBD1. The CDR3 runs to 15 residues. Germline CDR1 and CDR2: SGHRS and YFSETQ. The covered CDR3 bases are TGCGCCAGCAGCTCGGGACAGGGGAACATCAATGAC. Protein sequence: CASSSGQGNIND. The complete CDR3 protein is CASSSGQGNINDYTF.

CDR3 amino acids: CASSSGQNTGELFF. Incomplete CDR3 DNA: TGCGCCAGCAGCTCAGGACAAAACACCGGGGAG. V and J are TRBV5-1 and TRBJ2-2, with D possibly TRBD1 on 5 matching bases. The read finishes 3 residues shy of the CDR3 end, and the germline J gene is used to complete it. This CDR3 has 14 amino acids. V was pared by 3 bases and J by 2 bases, with 8 bases between. CDR1 is SGHRS, CDR2 YFSETQ, per germline.

On this clone: Read coverage stops 3 residues before the CDR3 terminus; the germline J gene supplies the remainder. V is TRBV20-1 and J is TRBJ1-1, with D tentatively TRBD1 (6 bases). V gave up 3 bases and J gave up 3 bases, with 14 bases separating them. CDR1 and CDR2 (germline): DFQATT, SNEGSKA (reference sequence). The CDR3 is 14 residues long. CDR3 sequence: CSARQDRLDTEAFF. CDR3 bases read: TGCAGTGCTAGGCAGGACAGATTGGACACTGAA.

Concerning this clone: The sequence runs out 3 residues before the end of the CDR3; the remainder is reconstructed from the germline J gene. The chain links TRBV2 to TRBJ2-6, with a weak D call TRBD2 (5 bases). This CDR3 spans 15 amino acids. Germline V CDR1 and CDR2: SNHLY, FYNNEI. The ends were cut back, 5 bases at V and 9 bases at J, with 17 bases in the middle. CDR3: CASSKDSTAFNVLTF. Incomplete CDR3 DNA: TGTGCCAGCAGTAAGGACTCGACCGCCTTCAACGTC.

As regards this clone: The DNA ends 3 residues before the CDR3 does, and the rest of the CDR3 is filled in from the germline J gene. The gene calls are TRBV4-1 and TRBJ1-4, with D unclear. V gave up 1 base and J gave up 2 bases, with 17 bases separating them. This CDR3 contains 18 residues. The germline gives CDR1 MGHRA, CDR2 YSYEKL. CDR3 DNA, as far as it was read: TGCGCCAGCAGCCAAGGACATTCTCTGGTGGGCACTAATGAAAAA. Amino acids: CASSQGHSLVGTNEK. The full CDR3 protein is CASSQGHSLVGTNEKLFF.

Concerning this clone: The read halts 3 residues ahead of the CDR3 end, with the missing end drawn from the germline J gene. This chain links TRBV30 with TRBJ1-1, with TRBD1 identical over 8 bases. CDR1 GTSNPN and CDR2 SVGIG come from the germline V gene (reference sequence). This CDR3 contains 18 residues. V shed 0 bases, J shed 0 bases, and the junction held 12 bases outside the gene matches. The CDR3 bases that were read are TGTGCCTGGAGTGTGAGGTGGACAGGGTCGGCGATGAACACTGAA. Residues: CAWSVRWTGSAMNTE. The full CDR3 sequence reads CAWSVRWTGSAMNTEAFF.

A word on this clone: The read terminates 3 residues ahead of where the CDR3 ends, so the germline J gene completes it. This chain connects TRBV9 to TRBJ2-1; tentative D call: TRBD2 (5 bases). This CDR3 has 12 residues. Germline CDR1 reads SGDLS; CDR2 reads YYNGEE. Trimming took off 7 bases at V and 6 bases at J, with 11 bases between the two ends. The CDR3 loop reads CASSAGPNEQFF. CDR3 DNA (partial): TGTGCCAGCTCTGCGGGTCCCAATGAG.

A remark on this clone: The missing CDR3 end, 3 residues past where the read stops, is filled in from the germline J gene. The chain uses TRBV7-2 and TRBJ2-1; D is ambiguous. Per the germline V gene, CDR1 is SGHTA and CDR2 is FQGNSA. Deletions cut 5 bases from V and 0 bases from J, with 11 bases between. The CDR3 consists of 15 residues. The CDR3 loop reads CASSPVGLSYNEQFF. The part of the CDR3 DNA that was read is TGTGCCAGCAGCCCCGTCGGTCTCTCCTACAATGAG.

In the case of this clone: A junction end diverges from the germline sequence, so it may reflect a read error. The read ends 3 residues before the CDR3 terminus; that terminus is restored from the germline J gene. The chain is built from TRBV4-2 and TRBJ2-4; possible D gene TRBD1, 6 bases. This CDR3 spans 15 amino acids. Germline assignment: CDR1 LGHNA and CDR2 YNFKEQ. The CDR3: CASSRTKSGDGPQYF. The sequenced part of the CDR3 DNA is TGCGCCAGCAGCCGCACTAAATCAGGGGACGGGCCT.

As to this clone: The missing CDR3 end, 3 residues past where the read stops, is filled in from the germline J gene. Other nucleotide sequences from this sample produce the same CDR3. V and J are TRBV11-2 and TRBJ1-1; D unresolved. The CDR3 has 13 amino acids. The germline gives CDR1 SGHAT, CDR2 FQNNGV. The CDR3 here is CASSSTLSTEAFF. CDR3 DNA, as far as it was read: TGTGCCAGCAGCTCGACTTTGAGTACCGAA. The whole variable domain, remainder taken from reference TRBV11-2 and TRBJ1-1, is EAGVAQSPRYKIIEKRQSVAFWCNPISGHATLYWYQQILGQGPKLLIQFQNNGVVDDSQLPKDRFSAERLKGVDSTLKIQPAKLEDSAVYLCASSSTLSTEAFFGQGTRLTVV.

Concerning this clone itself: The read is 3 residues too short to cover the CDR3 end, so that end is filled in from the germline J gene. The V and J genes are TRBV7-3 and TRBJ2-3, with D possibly being TRBD2 (6 bases). Trimming pared 2 bases from V and 0 bases from J, leaving 12 bases between. The CDR3 length is 16 residues. Germline CDR1 and CDR2: SGHTA and FQGTGA. The CDR3 spells CASSLGTPLSTDTQYF. CDR3 DNA, as far as it was read: TGTGCCAGCAGCTTAGGGACTCCCCTTAGCACAGATACG.

A note on this clone: Read data end 3 residues before the CDR3 end; the end is taken from the germline J gene. The J gene is TRBJ2-1, the V gene TRBV7-2; D is possibly TRBD1 (5 bases). From germline, CDR1 is SGHTA and CDR2 FQGNSA. The CDR3 consists of 14 residues. Trimming removed 3 bases from V and 5 bases from J, with 11 bases in between. CDR3 bases read: TGTGCCAGCAGCTTTTATGGGGCAGACAATGAG. This gives the protein CASSFYGADNE. The CDR3 reads in full as CASSFYGADNEQFF.

With regard to this clone: The read halts 3 residues ahead of the CDR3 end, with the missing end drawn from the germline J gene. V and J are TRBV5-1 and TRBJ2-3; D unresolved. V shed 0 bases and J shed 1 base, with 6 bases lying between them. The CDR3 consists of 14 residues. Germline V CDR1 and CDR2: SGHRS, YFSETQ. The chain's CDR3 is CASSLVQRTDTQYF. CDR3 DNA (partial): TGCGCCAGCAGCTTGGTACAGCGCACAGATACG.

Details on this clone: The CDR3 end falls 3 residues outside the read, so it is completed with the germline J gene. V is TRBV18 and J is TRBJ2-1; 9 nucleotides agree with TRBD2. The CDR3 consists of 15 residues. Per the germline V gene, CDR1 is KGHSH and CDR2 is LQKENI. The J segment lost 3 bases and the V segment lost 1 base, leaving 1 base of the junction unmatched. CDR3 loop: CASSPQRGDYNEQFF. CDR3 bases read: TGTGCCAGCTCACCACAGCGGGGGGACTACAATGAG.

Considering frequency, this clone is medium-sized. The observed sequence ends 3 residues before the CDR3 terminus, with the missing tail filled in from the germline J gene. This sequence joins TRBV6-2 or TRBV6-3 and TRBJ2-1, with 10 nucleotides matching TRBD2. Trimming cost V 5 bases and J 8 bases; bases outside gene matches: 3. The CDR3 consists of 13 residues. CDR1 and CDR2 from the germline V gene are MNHEY and SVGEGT. The CDR3: CASSPSGGYEQFF. The DNA read from the CDR3 is TGTGCCAGCAGTCCTAGCGGGGGATATGAG.

As regards this clone: From the germline J gene comes the end of the CDR3, since the read stops 3 residues before it. The chain couples TRBV6-2 or TRBV6-3 to TRBJ2-4; D may be TRBD1 (6 bases). Trimming left V 4 bases short and J 1 base short, with 11 bases between. Germline V gene sequence: CDR1 MNHEY, CDR2 SVGEGT. The CDR3 length is 15 residues. CDR3 amino acids: CASSSDRGAKNIQYF. The sequenced CDR3 bases are TGTGCCAGCAGTTCGGACAGAGGGGCCAAAAACATT.

Comments on this clone: From the germline J gene comes the end of the CDR3, since the read stops 3 residues before it. The V gene is TRBV7-2, the J gene TRBJ2-4; D possibly corresponds to TRBD2 (5 bases). Per germline, CDR1 SGHTA and CDR2 FQGNSA. This CDR3 is 13 amino acids long. The chain's CDR3 is CASSSRRRGIQYF. The sequenced CDR3 bases are TGTGCCAGCAGCTCCCGACGTCGGGGTATT. Complete variable domain (other parts from reference TRBV7-2 and TRBJ2-4): GAGVSQSPSNKVTEKGKDVELRCDPISGHTALYWYRQSLGQGLEFLIYFQGNSAPDKSGLPSDRFSAERTGGSVSTLTIQRTQQEDSAVYLCASSSRRRGIQYFGAGTRLSVL.